This TCR beta chain was found in a study of cytomegalovirus exposure and HLA in healthy donors. To note about this clone: Its antigen is unknown.

Regarding the study as a whole: According to the study, some 160 TCR beta chains were cytomegalovirus-associated. In a later analysis, HLA-C alleles had the fewest associated TCRs, DRB1 alleles the most.

Use of 60 Vbeta and 13 Jbeta primers characterized the PCR. Original handling: Per a later analysis, the number of unique TCR beta chains was some 82 million, of which around 9.9 million were shared. Generated by immunoSEQ multiplex PCR, the TCRdb table keeps only in-frame clones and is missing some. The D gene and trimming were derived from the DNA, and the V and J assignments and clone size from that table. The data contain around 240,000 clones, roughly 87% of them singletons. At sampling all donors were nominally healthy, likely with unrecorded immune exposures. This receptor was obtained from a middle-aged woman in good health and CMV-seropositive. Sequenced: PBMCs.

Here the CDR3 reads CASSAPGSGINEQFF. CDR3 DNA sequence: TGTGCCAGCAGCGCCCCCGGTAGCGGGATTAATGAGCAGTTCTTC. The chain uses TRBV7-2 and TRBJ2-1, with 8 bases identical to TRBD2. V was clipped by 5 bases and J by 7 bases; unmatched bases: 10. CDR3 length equals 15 residues. Looked up from germline, CDR1 is SGHTA and CDR2 is FQGNSA. Full variable domain (remainder filled in from reference TRBV7-2 and TRBJ2-1): GAGVSQSPSNKVTEKGKDVELRCDPISGHTALYWYRQSLGQGLEFLIYFQGNSAPDKSGLPSDRFSAERTGGSVSTLTIQRTQQEDSAVYLCASSAPGSGINEQFFGPGTRLTVL.